The 9 T cell receptor beta chains reported below all come from one sample, sequenced in a study of shared clonotypes between healthy human individuals. Sequencing was performed with immunoSEQ multiplex PCR; in TCRdb, only in-frame clones are kept and a portion is missing. Found here are fewer than 2.5 million clones, approximately 93% of them singletons; the top ten hold 0.36%. Sequenced sample: naive CD4+ T cells from PBMCs. Described subset: CD45RA+ positively selected. These receptors came from a young man in good health. Some clones in this sample may be carry-over from other donors' samples.

This sequence joins TRBV28 and TRBJ1-2, with D maybe TRBD1 (6 bases). The V end was cut by 8 bases, the J end by 5 bases, with 21 bases between. Per the germline V gene, CDR1 is MDHEN and CDR2 is SYDVKM. There are 15 residues in the CDR3. The CDR3 coding sequence is TGTGCCAGCCAATATCCCGGAGGGGGGGAGTATGGCTACACCTTC. This gives the protein CASQYPGGGEYGYTF.

This sequence joins TRBV23-1 and TRBJ1-5; D is undetermined. TRBV23-1 is reported as an ORF; its role is uncertain. V was trimmed by 0 bases and J by 4 bases, leaving 13 bases between them. This CDR3 has 16 residues. CDR3 region: CASSQSELQNNQPQHF. The CDR3 nucleotides are TGCGCCAGCAGTCAATCAGAACTACAGAATAATCAGCCCCAGCATTTT.

The chain links TRBV5-1 to TRBJ2-1; the match to TRBD1 covers 7 bases. V lost 1 base, J lost 9 bases, and 4 bases stayed unmatched. CDR3 length: 13 residues. Germline CDR1 and CDR2: SGHRS and YFSETQ. CDR3 sequence reads: CASSLTGASEQFF. The CDR3 nucleotides are TGCGCCAGCAGCTTGACAGGGGCGAGTGAGCAGTTCTTC. Drawing the rest from reference TRBV5-1 and TRBJ2-1, the complete variable domain is KAGVTQTPRYLIKTRGQQVTLSCSPISGHRSVSWYQQTPGQGLQFLFEYFSETQRNKGNFPGRFSGRQFSNSRSEMNVSTLELGDSALYLCASSLTGASEQFFGPGTRLTVL.

V is TRBV7-8 and J is TRBJ2-3, with 8 bases fitting TRBD2. With 1 base clipped from V and 9 bases from J, the junction kept 6 bases outside the gene matches. CDR1 is SGHVS, CDR2 FQNEAQ, per germline. The length of the CDR3 is 14 residues. CDR3 sequence reads: CASSLETSGDTQYF. In nucleotides, the CDR3 is TGTGCCAGCAGCTTAGAAACTAGCGGAGACACGCAGTATTTT.

The chain joins TRBV29-1 to TRBJ1-1; D ambiguous. Per germline, CDR1 SQVTM and CDR2 ANQGSEA. This CDR3 has 10 residues. Trimming took off 6 bases at V and 6 bases at J, with 8 bases between the two ends. Here the CDR3 reads CSVWAPEAFF. CDR3 bases: TGCAGCGTATGGGCCCCTGAAGCTTTCTTT.

The chain combines TRBV5-1 with TRBJ2-7; D might be TRBD1 (6 bases). The germline V gene has CDR1 SGHRS and CDR2 YFSETQ. The CDR3 is 16 residues long. V lost 4 bases to trimming and J lost 1 base, with 18 bases between them. The CDR3 region has the DNA TGCGCCAGCAGCCGGTCGGCGACAGGCCTGTCCTACGAGCAGTACTTC. This gives the protein CASSRSATGLSYEQYF.

This clone appeared a single time. The chain links TRBV19 to TRBJ2-7; 10 nucleotides agree with TRBD2. Germline V gene data show CDR1 as LNHDA and CDR2 as SQIVND (reference sequence). This CDR3 is built from 15 residues. V trimming: 6 bases; J trimming: 4 bases; junction bases outside the gene matches: 9. The CDR3 sequence: CASRDLAGGQYEQYF. Here the CDR3 DNA reads TGTGCCAGTAGAGATTTAGCGGGAGGTCAATACGAGCAGTACTTC.

The chain combines TRBV29-1 with TRBJ1-1; D possibly corresponds to TRBD1 (5 bases). This CDR3 has 11 residues. Germline lookup yields CDR1 SQVTM and CDR2 ANQGSEA. V gave up 7 bases and J gave up 7 bases, with 13 bases separating them. CDR3 sequence reads: CSAERDLEAFF. CDR3 DNA: TGCAGCGCCGAGAGGGACCTTGAAGCTTTCTTT. The variable domain in full, with the rest retrieved from reference TRBV29-1 and TRBJ1-1, is SAVISQKPSRDICQRGTSLTIQCQVDSQVTMMFWYRQQPGQSLTLIATANQGSEATYESGFVIDKFPISRPNLTFSTLTVSNMSPEDSSIYLCSAERDLEAFFGQGTRLTVV.

This clone appeared once. V gene TRBV7-2 combines with J gene TRBJ2-7; 11 positions agree with TRBD2. This CDR3 is built from 15 residues. Germline V gene data show CDR1 as SGHTA and CDR2 as FQGNSA. V lost 1 base, J lost 2 bases, and 1 base stayed unmatched. The CDR3 here is CASSLGTSGPYEQYF. In nucleotides, the CDR3 is TGTGCCAGCAGCTTAGGGACTAGCGGGCCCTACGAGCAGTACTTC.